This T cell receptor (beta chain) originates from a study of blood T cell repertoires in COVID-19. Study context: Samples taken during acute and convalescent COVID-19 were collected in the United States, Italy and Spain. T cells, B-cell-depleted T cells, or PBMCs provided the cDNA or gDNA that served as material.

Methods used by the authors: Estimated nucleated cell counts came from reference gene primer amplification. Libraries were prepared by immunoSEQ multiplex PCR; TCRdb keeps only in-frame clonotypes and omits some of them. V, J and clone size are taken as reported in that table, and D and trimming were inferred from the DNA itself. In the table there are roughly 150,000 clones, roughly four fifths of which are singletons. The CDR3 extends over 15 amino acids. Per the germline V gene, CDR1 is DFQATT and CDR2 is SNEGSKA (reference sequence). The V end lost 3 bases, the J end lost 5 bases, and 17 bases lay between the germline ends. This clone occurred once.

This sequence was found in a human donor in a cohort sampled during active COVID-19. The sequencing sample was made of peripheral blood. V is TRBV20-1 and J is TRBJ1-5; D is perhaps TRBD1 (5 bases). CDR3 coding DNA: TGCAGTGCTAGTCGGTCGGGGGGGGACCATCAGCCCCAGCATTTT. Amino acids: CSASRSGGDHQPQHF.